These 18 T cell receptor beta chains came from one sample sequenced in a study of cytomegalovirus exposure and HLA in healthy donors. TCRdb's copy holds only in-frame clones and misses some; the assay was immunoSEQ multiplex PCR. In the table there are approximately 270,000 clones, approximately 84% of which are singletons. The source material was PBMCs. The receptors originated from a man between 18 and 29 years old in good health and CMV-seropositive.

This sequence joins TRBV18 and TRBJ1-5, with D maybe TRBD1 (5 bases). CDR3 length: 15 amino acids. Between the trimmed V and J ends, which lost 0 bases and 2 bases, there was a span of 8 bases. CDR1 and CDR2 from the germline V gene are KGHSH and LQKENI. The CDR3 coding sequence is TGTGCCAGCTCACCACCTACAGGACGCAATCAGCCCCAGCATTTT. As protein: CASSPPTGRNQPQHF.

CDR3 amino acids: CASSRVPGTYGYTF. The CDR3 DNA follows: TGTGCCAGCAGCCGAGTCCCGGGGACTTACGGCTACACCTTC. This sequence joins TRBV7-9 and TRBJ1-2; tentatively, D is TRBD1 (5 bases). There are 14 residues in the CDR3. Germline V lookup: CDR1 SEHNR, CDR2 FQNEAQ (reference sequence). Deletions cut 5 bases from V and 8 bases from J, with 18 bases between. Filled out from reference TRBV7-9 and TRBJ1-2, the complete variable domain reads DTGVSQNPRHKITKRGQNVTFRCDPISEHNRLYWYRQTLGQGPEFLTYFQNEAQLEKSRLLSDRFSAERPKGSFSTLEIQRTEQGDSAMYLCASSRVPGTYGYTFGSGTRLTVV.

The rearrangement uses TRBV6-5 and TRBJ2-6; D is ambiguous. Germline values: CDR1 MNHEY, CDR2 SVGAGI. Trimming shortened V by 6 bases and J by 2 bases, and 11 bases separated the two germline ends. CDR3 length: 15 residues. For the CDR3, the DNA is TGTGCCAGCAGCCCCAGCAGCGCTGGGGCCAACGTCCTGACTTTC. Its translation is CASSPSSAGANVLTF.

Notes on this clone: This sample also contains other DNA sequences that code for the same CDR3. V and J are TRBV2 and TRBJ1-1; D possibly corresponds to TRBD1 (6 bases). The germline CDR1 and CDR2 sequences are SNHLY and FYNNEI. With 8 bases removed from V and 0 bases from J, the gap between germline ends came to 10 bases. The length of the CDR3 is 13 residues. As DNA, the CDR3 is TGTGCCAGCTCCGGACAGCTGAACACTGAAGCTTTCTTT. Its translation is CASSGQLNTEAFF. The entire variable domain, with the rest obtained from reference TRBV2 and TRBJ1-1, is as follows: EPEVTQTPSHQVTQMGQEVILRCVPISNHLYFYWYRQILGQKVEFLVSFYNNEISEKSEIFDDQFSVERPDGSNFTLKIRSTKLEDSAMYFCASSGQLNTEAFFGQGTRLTVV.

The genes are TRBV5-1 and TRBJ1-3; unclear D gene. Germline lookup yields CDR1 SGHRS and CDR2 YFSETQ. This CDR3 is built from 14 residues. Trimming cost V 2 bases and J 0 bases, with 6 bases left between them. CDR3 DNA: TGCGCCAGCAGCTTTAGTTTCTCTGGAAACACCATATATTTT. As protein: CASSFSFSGNTIYF.

This clone occurred a few times. The rearrangement uses TRBV29-1 and TRBJ1-1; no definite D call. V lost 5 bases and J 6 bases, leaving 10 bases between the germline ends. This CDR3 is 11 amino acids long. Germline V gene data show CDR1 as SQVTM and CDR2 as ANQGSEA. The CDR3 loop is CSVPFYSEAFF. CDR3 DNA: TGCAGCGTTCCATTCTATTCTGAAGCTTTCTTT.

This chain joins TRBV28 and TRBJ2-7; D is undetermined. The germline V and J ends were trimmed by 5 bases and 3 bases, with 14 bases remaining between them. Germline lookup yields CDR1 MDHEN and CDR2 SYDVKM. The CDR3 contains 14 residues. CDR3 loop: CASSSRHMSYEQYF. CDR3 in DNA: TGTGCCAGCAGTAGCAGACATATGAGCTACGAGCAGTACTTC. Full variable domain (missing parts from reference TRBV28 and TRBJ2-7): DVKVTQSSRYLVKRTGEKVFLECVQDMDHENMFWYRQDPGLGLRLIYFSYDVKMKEKGDIPEGYSVSREKKERFSLILESASTNQTSMYLCASSSRHMSYEQYFGPGTRLTVT.

This chain links TRBV11-2 with TRBJ2-3, with unresolved D. V was cut by 3 bases and J by 4 bases, with 5 bases left in between. Germline V gives CDR1 SGHAT, CDR2 FQNNGV. The CDR3 extends over 12 amino acids. As DNA, the CDR3 is TGTGCCAGCAGCTTTGTGGCAGATACGCAGTATTTT. Residues: CASSFVADTQYF.

The chain joins TRBV11-2 to TRBJ2-5; 8 bases fit TRBD2. The CDR3 runs 14 residues. V dropped 3 bases and J dropped 2; count of bases not matched to a gene: 2. Germline V gene data show CDR1 as SGHAT and CDR2 as FQNNGV. The CDR3 nucleotides read TGTGCCAGCAGCTTTAGCGGGGAACAAGAGACCCAGTACTTC. Its translation: CASSFSGEQETQYF.

The CDR3 bases are TGTGCCAGCAGTTTATCAACCAACAATGAGCAGTTCTTC. It is translated as CASSLSTNNEQFF. The chain couples TRBV27 to TRBJ2-1; D is unresolved. The CDR3 length is 13 residues. V was clipped by 0 bases and J by 5 bases, with 5 bases between them. In germline, CDR1 is MNHEY, CDR2 SMNVEV (reference sequence).

This clone has just one count. The chain combines TRBV5-6 with TRBJ2-3; D possibly uses TRBD1 or TRBD2 (5 bases each). The CDR3 is made up of 14 amino acids. The germline CDR1 and CDR2 sequences are SGHDT and YYEEEE. V was trimmed by 3 bases and J by 0 bases, leaving 8 bases between them. The CDR3 spells CASSWDGSTDTQYF. The CDR3 DNA follows: TGTGCCAGCAGCTGGGACGGTAGCACAGATACGCAGTATTTT.

Only one count was recorded for this clone. The genes are TRBV27 and TRBJ1-2; no clear D. The V gene's germline CDR1 is MNHEY and CDR2 SMNVEV (reference sequence). This CDR3 has 13 amino acids. V was trimmed by 2 bases and J by 8 bases, leaving 12 bases between them. CDR3 in DNA: TGTGCCAGCAGTTTACGGCAGGCGGGAGGCTACACCTTC. It is translated as CASSLRQAGGYTF.

The rearrangement joins TRBV29-1 to TRBJ2-7; D is unclear. CDR1 and CDR2 (germline): SQVTM, ANQGSEA. CDR3 length equals 12 residues. Trimming took off 4 bases at V and 0 bases at J, with 7 bases between the two ends. CDR3 sequence (DNA): TGCAGCGTTGGTCGGAGCTCCTACGAGCAGTACTTC. Encoded protein: CSVGRSSYEQYF.

The chain links TRBV9 to TRBJ2-3, with D maybe TRBD2 (6 bases). V shed 7 bases and J shed 1 base, with 7 bases lying between them. The CDR3 consists of 12 residues. The V gene's germline CDR1 is SGDLS and CDR2 YYNGEE. The CDR3 DNA sequence: TGTGCCAGCGGGGAGGGCACAGATACGCAGTATTTT. Its translation is CASGEGTDTQYF. Looking up the rest from reference TRBV9 and TRBJ2-3 gives the full variable domain: DSGVTQTPKHLITATGQRVTLRCSPRSGDLSVYWYQQSLDQGLQFLIQYYNGEERAKGNILERFSAQQFPDLHSELNLSSLELGDSALYFCASGEGTDTQYFGPGTRLTVL.

V gene TRBV19 combines with J gene TRBJ2-2; a weak D match, TRBD2 (6 bases). Germline loops: CDR1 LNHDA, CDR2 SQIVND (reference sequence). The length of the CDR3 is 13 residues. Trimming pared 10 bases from V and 5 bases from J, leaving 14 bases between. Written as DNA, the CDR3 is TGTGCCATGTCTGTCGGGGGAACCGGGGAGCTGTTTTTT. This sequence encodes CAMSVGGTGELFF.

The chain joins TRBV18 to TRBJ2-3; unclear D gene. Germline loops: CDR1 KGHSH, CDR2 LQKENI. Deletions cut 3 bases from V and 6 bases from J, with 4 bases between. The CDR3 totals 11 residues. The CDR3 region is CASSPEDTQYF. For the CDR3, the DNA is TGTGCCAGCTCACCGGAGGATACGCAGTATTTT.

The J gene is TRBJ2-1, the V gene TRBV7-9; no definite D call. The germline CDR1 and CDR2 sequences are SEHNR and FQNEAQ (reference sequence). The CDR3 length is 15 residues. Deletions cut 3 bases from V and 9 bases from J, with 18 bases between. CDR3 region: CASSFSDGVWGEQFF. Here the CDR3 DNA reads TGTGCCAGCAGCTTTTCAGACGGTGTTTGGGGTGAGCAGTTCTTC.

This chain links TRBV5-1 with TRBJ1-1, with D perhaps TRBD1 (5 bases). This CDR3 contains 15 residues. The germline CDR1 and CDR2 sequences are SGHRS and YFSETQ. Trimming shortened V by 4 bases and J by 0 bases, and 13 bases separated the two germline ends. The CDR3 DNA sequence: TGCGCCAGCAGCACGGATGGGGGGATGAACACTGAAGCTTTCTTT. It translates to CASSTDGGMNTEAFF.